Given below is one TCR beta chain in context. No antigen is known for it. This record belongs to a study of shared clonotypes between healthy human individuals. As for the study in general: Per donor, CD8 memory used one plate, CD8 naive used two, CD4 memory used three and CD4 naive used three. Findings and caveats of the study: Despite large depth, sorted-subset datasets appeared incompletely sequenced.

CDR3 length equals 15 residues. V lost 4 bases to trimming and J lost 5 bases, with 18 bases between them. Germline V gene lookup returns CDR1 SGHNT and CDR2 YYREEE (reference sequence). Assay execution took place at the deep level. Repertoires were generated with immunoSEQ multiplex PCR, while TCRdb's copy carries only in-frame clones and drops some. This sample has more than 1.2 million clones, with roughly 98.5% found just once. Only Caucasian adults living in Nashville, Tennessee served as donors. This sequence originates from a man aged 30 to 45 in good health. The chain employs TRBV5-4 and TRBJ1-2, with D uncertain. Sequencing input: naive CD4+ T cells sorted from blood. Subset meaning: CD45RA+ positively selected. CDR3 bases: TGTGCCAGCAGCCCCCCTTCATCGGGAGAATATGGCTACACCTTC. It codes for CASSPPSSGEYGYTF.